The 29 T cell receptor beta chains below were found in one sample sequenced in a study of blood T cell repertoires in COVID-19. The table came from immunoSEQ multiplex PCR; TCRdb's copy has only in-frame clones and leaves some out. Altogether about 330,000 clones are present, approximately 87% being singletons, with the ten largest covering 5.3%. The sequenced material came from PBMCs or T cells enriched from blood (not recorded which). The receptors here all came from a woman aged 25 to 45 who had recovered from COVID-19.

The chain is built from TRBV15 and TRBJ2-1; 13 bases fit TRBD2. Germline V gene sequence: CDR1 LNHNV, CDR2 YYDKDF (reference sequence). The V and J ends lost 6 bases and 7 bases, in that order; junction bases with no gene match: 3. The CDR3 length is 14 residues. The CDR3 DNA is TGTGCCACCAGACTAGCGGGGGGGCCGAATGAGCAGTTCTTC. Amino acids: CATRLAGGPNEQFF. Filled out from reference TRBV15 and TRBJ2-1, the complete variable domain reads DAMVIQNPRYQVTQFGKPVTLSCSQTLNHNVMYWYQQKSSQAPKLLFHYYDKDFNNEADTPDNFQSRRPNTSFCFLDIRSPGLGDTAMYLCATRLAGGPNEQFFGPGTRLTVL.

The gene calls are TRBV27 and TRBJ2-7; D not certain. V lost 0 bases, J lost 3 bases, and 12 bases lay in between. The germline gives CDR1 MNHEY, CDR2 SMNVEV (reference sequence). The CDR3 loop spans 15 amino acids. The CDR3 protein is CASSLSSMRRYEQYF. In DNA form, the CDR3 reads TGTGCCAGCAGTTTATCCTCGATGAGGCGCTACGAGCAGTACTTC.

V is TRBV7-6 and J is TRBJ2-7, with a possible D match to TRBD2 (5 bases). CDR3 length equals 13 residues. The ends were cut back, 5 bases at V and 7 bases at J, with 15 bases in the middle. The germline CDR1 and CDR2 sequences are SGHVS and FNYEAQ. For the CDR3, the DNA is TGTGCCAGCAGCCCTGGGGAGCTGAGAGAGCAGTACTTC. Protein: CASSPGELREQYF.

This chain links TRBV4-2 with TRBJ1-6, with 7 bases that match TRBD1. In germline, CDR1 is LGHNA, CDR2 YNFKEQ. The V and J ends lost 0 bases and 10 bases, in that order; junction bases with no gene match: 9. The CDR3 runs to 16 residues. CDR3: CASSQDPTGSRSPLHF. For the CDR3, the DNA is TGTGCCAGCAGCCAAGATCCGACAGGGTCGCGGTCACCCCTCCACTTT.

The gene calls are TRBV24-1 and TRBJ2-3; D may be TRBD2 (6 bases). CDR1 KGHDR and CDR2 SFDVKD come from the germline V gene. The CDR3 runs to 14 residues. Trimming stripped 4 bases from V and 2 bases from J, with 9 bases between. The CDR3 sequence: CATSESGLTDTQYF. The CDR3 bases are TGTGCCACCAGTGAGTCGGGACTCACAGATACGCAGTATTTT.

This sequence joins TRBV19 and TRBJ2-7; 9 nucleotides line up with TRBD1. The germline gives CDR1 LNHDA, CDR2 SQIVND (reference sequence). After removal of 5 bases from V and 6 bases from J, the junction contained 8 bases not matched to a gene. The CDR3 has 14 amino acids. The CDR3 region has the DNA TGTGCCAGTAGTCACAGGGGGCTCTTCACCGAGCAGTACTTC. Translation gives CASSHRGLFTEQYF.

This clone occurred a few times. The V gene is TRBV5-1, the J gene TRBJ2-2, with TRBD1 as a possible D gene (6 bases). CDR1 is SGHRS and CDR2 is YFSETQ in the germline V gene. This CDR3 comprises 15 residues. Trimming took 4 bases from V and 0 from J, leaving 10 bases between them. The CDR3 DNA reads TGCGCCAGCAGCCCGCGACAGGCGAACACCGGGGAGCTGTTTTTT. It yields the protein CASSPRQANTGELFF.

In DNA, the CDR3 is TGTGCCAGCAGCCCAATGGGGCGGGGAGCCGGGGGGAGCTCCTACAATGAGCAGTTCTTC. It yields the protein CASSPMGRGAGGSSYNEQFF. The chain combines TRBV11-3 with TRBJ2-1, with TRBD2 matching over 7 bases. V lost 5 bases and J lost 0; bases outside the gene matches: 19. The CDR3 spans 20 residues. Germline values: CDR1 SGHNT, CDR2 YENEEA.

This chain connects TRBV7-9 to TRBJ1-6, with 10 bases identical to TRBD1. The length of the CDR3 is 17 residues. Germline lookup yields CDR1 SEHNR and CDR2 FQNEAQ (reference sequence). Trimming removed 3 bases from V and 6 bases from J; junction bases left unmatched: 8. CDR3 sequence: CASSFNIGTGVNSPLHF. CDR3 DNA: TGTGCCAGCAGCTTTAATATCGGGACAGGGGTTAATTCACCCCTCCACTTT.

The rearrangement links TRBV5-6 to TRBJ2-7, with 8 bases fitting TRBD2. This CDR3 spans 13 amino acids. The V gene end was trimmed by 4 bases and the J gene end by 4 bases; junction bases not matched to a gene: 4. Germline V gene data show CDR1 as SGHDT and CDR2 as YYEEEE. CDR3 in amino acids: CASSPGGGYEQYF. In DNA form, the CDR3 reads TGTGCCAGCAGCCCAGGCGGGGGGTACGAGCAGTACTTC.

The CDR3 coding sequence is TGTGCCAGCAGCCGAGCGGGACAGGGTAACACTGAAGCTTTCTTT. Residues: CASSRAGQGNTEAFF. The V call is TRBV3-1 (or the pseudogene TRBV3-2), the J call TRBJ1-1, with 9 bases that match TRBD1. V lost 4 bases to trimming and J lost 2 bases; unmatched junction nucleotides: 5. This CDR3 is built from 15 residues. Germline CDR1 reads LGHDT; CDR2 reads YNNKEL (reference sequence).

In regard to this clone: A much larger clone is a single base away; this may be a read error. The chain has TRBV7-2 and TRBJ1-2; D not certain. CDR3 length: 12 amino acids. Germline V lookup: CDR1 SGHTA, CDR2 FQGNSA. Trimming took 1 base from V and 4 from J, leaving 4 bases between them. DNA of the CDR3: TGTGCCAGCAGCTTAGGCAGCTATGGCTACACCTTC. Translated, it gives CASSLGSYGYTF.

The V and J genes are TRBV19 and TRBJ1-5, with a tentative D call TRBD1 (5 bases). The V gene's germline CDR1 is LNHDA and CDR2 SQIVND (reference sequence). The V end lost 1 base, the J end lost 5 bases, and 15 bases lay between the germline ends. This CDR3 comprises 16 residues. The CDR3 sequence is CASSIASGVRDQPQHF. As DNA, the CDR3 is TGTGCCAGTAGTATAGCCTCGGGGGTGCGGGATCAGCCCCAGCATTTT.

V is TRBV7-2 and J is TRBJ2-1; 9 bases are a match to TRBD1. Germline V lookup: CDR1 SGHTA, CDR2 FQGNSA. The ends lost 0 bases at V and 13 bases at J; junction bases unmatched: 10. The CDR3 loop spans 15 amino acids. The CDR3 protein is CASSLALKNTGGQFF. The CDR3 region has the DNA TGTGCCAGCAGCTTAGCCCTTAAGAATACAGGGGGCCAGTTCTTC.

This clone was counted only a few times. The chain joins TRBV7-2 to TRBJ1-2; D possibly corresponds to TRBD1 (6 bases). In germline, CDR1 is SGHTA, CDR2 FQGNSA. The germline V and J ends were trimmed by 0 bases and 0 bases, with 11 bases remaining between them. This CDR3 has 16 residues. CDR3 in amino acids: CASSLAGAGTNYGYTF. The CDR3 nucleotides read TGTGCCAGCAGCTTAGCGGGGGCAGGAACTAACTATGGCTACACCTTC.

The chain links TRBV9 to TRBJ2-5; 10 bases align to TRBD1. This CDR3 spans 17 amino acids. Germline-derived CDR1 and CDR2 are SGDLS and YYNGEE. Trimming took 0 bases from V and 4 from J; bases not matched to a gene: 9. CDR3 region: CASSVGASWTGGETQYF. The CDR3 bases are TGTGCCAGCAGCGTAGGGGCCAGTTGGACAGGGGGAGAGACCCAGTACTTC.

The rearrangement uses TRBV3-1 (or the pseudogene TRBV3-2) and TRBJ2-5; D remains ambiguous. The CDR3 has 13 amino acids. V was cut by 4 bases and J by 5 bases, with 11 bases left in between. In germline, CDR1 is LGHDT, CDR2 YNNKEL (reference sequence). The CDR3 region is CASSLRGEETQYF. Here the CDR3 DNA reads TGTGCCAGCAGCCTAAGAGGAGAGGAGACCCAGTACTTC.

The chain employs TRBV5-1 and TRBJ1-2; tentatively, D is TRBD1 (5 bases). With 5 bases removed from V and 8 bases from J, the gap between germline ends came to 16 bases. This CDR3 contains 13 residues. CDR1 and CDR2 (germline): SGHRS, YFSETQ. The CDR3 here is CASSLRRGEGYTF. In DNA, the CDR3 is TGCGCCAGCAGTCTCCGGAGGGGAGAGGGCTACACCTTC.

J is TRBJ1-3 and V is TRBV14; unclear D gene. Germline CDR1 and CDR2: SGHDN and FVKESK. V was trimmed by 1 base and J by 0 bases, leaving 10 bases between them. The CDR3 spans 16 residues. The CDR3 DNA reads TGTGCCAGCAGCCAAGGCGCGGGTTTCTCTGGAAACACCATATATTTT. This gives the protein CASSQGAGFSGNTIYF.

The rearrangement joins TRBV2 to TRBJ2-5, with a tentative D call TRBD2 (6 bases). This CDR3 is 13 amino acids long. V lost 7 bases and J 7 bases, leaving 16 bases between the germline ends. Germline CDR1 and CDR2: SNHLY and FYNNEI. CDR3 protein: CASTNGGWGTQYF. The CDR3 DNA reads TGTGCCAGCACCAACGGGGGATGGGGGACCCAGTACTTC.

V usage is TRBV11-2 and J usage is TRBJ2-7; possible D gene TRBD2, 6 bases. Trimming removed 1 base from V and 7 bases from J, with 26 bases in between. Germline V gene lookup returns CDR1 SGHAT and CDR2 FQNNGV. CDR3 length equals 18 residues. CDR3 loop: CASSLVSGGRLGRGEQYF. The DNA of the CDR3 is TGTGCCAGCAGCTTAGTATCAGGTGGGAGGCTCGGCCGGGGGGAGCAGTACTTC.

This chain connects TRBV5-1 to TRBJ2-3; 11 bases line up with TRBD2. This CDR3 contains 16 residues. Germline CDR1 SGHRS, CDR2 YFSETQ. V lost 3 bases to trimming and J lost 1 base; unmatched junction nucleotides: 4. The CDR3 nucleotides read TGCGCCAGCAGCTGGTCACTAGCGGGGGGCACAGATACGCAGTATTTT. It encodes CASSWSLAGGTDTQYF. The whole variable domain, remainder taken from reference TRBV5-1 and TRBJ2-3, is KAGVTQTPRYLIKTRGQQVTLSCSPISGHRSVSWYQQTPGQGLQFLFEYFSETQRNKGNFPGRFSGRQFSNSRSEMNVSTLELGDSALYLCASSWSLAGGTDTQYFGPGTRLTVL.

The genes are TRBV6-5 and TRBJ2-7; a possible D gene is TRBD1 (5 bases). The V end lost 6 bases, the J end lost 6 bases, and 18 bases lay between the germline ends. The germline CDR1 and CDR2 sequences are MNHEY and SVGAGI. The CDR3 extends over 14 amino acids. In DNA form, the CDR3 reads TGTGCCAGCAGAAGACAGTTCCCCCCAGGCGAGCAGTACTTC. Translating it yields CASRRQFPPGEQYF.

This clone occurred a few times. This sequence joins TRBV6-5 and TRBJ1-4; D is perhaps TRBD1 (6 bases). V was clipped by 0 bases and J by 8 bases, with 16 bases between them. The CDR3 spans 16 residues. Germline assignment: CDR1 MNHEY and CDR2 SVGAGI. The CDR3 sequence: CASSYSGHGDPEKLFF. The CDR3 DNA sequence: TGTGCCAGCAGTTACTCGGGACACGGTGATCCGGAAAAACTGTTTTTT.

This clone occurred once. The chain uses TRBV5-1 and TRBJ2-5; tentative D call: TRBD1 (5 bases). Between the trimmed V and J ends, which lost 4 bases and 5 bases, there was a span of 15 bases. CDR3 length: 14 residues. Germline loops: CDR1 SGHRS, CDR2 YFSETQ. The CDR3 DNA reads as TGCGCCAGCAGCAGACAGTGGGGTCGGGAGACCCAGTACTTC. Its protein is CASSRQWGRETQYF.

The chain joins TRBV4-1 to TRBJ1-2, with 8 bases that match TRBD1. The CDR3 consists of 18 residues. Per the germline V gene, CDR1 is MGHRA and CDR2 is YSYEKL. V dropped 4 bases and J dropped 1; count of bases not matched to a gene: 14. CDR3 residues: CASSRAGTGRPDNYGYTF. CDR3 in DNA: TGCGCCAGCAGCCGGGCCGGGACAGGTCGTCCCGATAACTATGGCTACACCTTC.

The J gene is TRBJ1-6, the V gene TRBV6-5, with D perhaps TRBD1 (5 bases). Trimming cost V 0 bases and J 7 bases, with 10 bases left between them. CDR3 size: 15 residues. The germline gives CDR1 MNHEY, CDR2 SVGAGI. The CDR3 DNA follows: TGTGCCAGCAGTTACTCGGGAGGGGTCAATTCACCCCTCCACTTT. As protein: CASSYSGGVNSPLHF.

V and J are TRBV28 and TRBJ1-5; D is perhaps TRBD1 (5 bases). Germline lookup yields CDR1 MDHEN and CDR2 SYDVKM. CDR3 length: 15 residues. V shed 6 bases and J shed 2 bases, with 14 bases lying between them. CDR3 residues: CASRGLLWGNQPQHF. CDR3 nucleotides: TGTGCCAGCAGGGGACTTCTTTGGGGCAATCAGCCCCAGCATTTT.

The chain is built from TRBV29-1 and TRBJ1-4; D ambiguous. Germline CDR1 is SQVTM and CDR2 is ANQGSEA. The V end was cut by 7 bases, the J end by 7 bases, with 22 bases between. The CDR3 is 15 amino acids. The CDR3 loop reads CSGSGGPGVGEKLFF. The CDR3 DNA reads as TGCAGCGGGAGCGGCGGCCCGGGTGTGGGTGAAAAACTGTTTTTT. The variable domain in full, with the rest retrieved from reference TRBV29-1 and TRBJ1-4, is SAVISQKPSRDICQRGTSLTIQCQVDSQVTMMFWYRQQPGQSLTLIATANQGSEATYESGFVIDKFPISRPNLTFSTLTVSNMSPEDSSIYLCSGSGGPGVGEKLFFGSGTQLSVL.